This T cell receptor beta chain was recorded in a study of blood T cell repertoires in COVID-19. Study-wide background: Sites across the United States, Italy and Spain contributed samples from acute and convalescent COVID-19. Nucleic acid was either cDNA or gDNA, and it came from T cells, B-cell-depleted T cells, or PBMCs.

Authors' data handling: For nucleated cells, counts were estimated from reference gene primer amplification. Sequencing was performed with immunoSEQ multiplex PCR; in TCRdb, only in-frame clones are kept and a portion is missing. V, J and clone size are taken as reported in that table, and D and trimming were inferred from the DNA itself. Among roughly 570,000 clones listed, about 89% were seen once. A remark on this clone: The same CDR3 also results from other DNA sequences found in this sample.

The V gene lost 1 base and the J gene lost 0 bases, with 7 bases spanning the gap. The germline CDR1 and CDR2 sequences are SGHRS and YFSETQ. This CDR3 comprises 15 residues. The sequenced sample was peripheral blood. The receptor comes from a woman aged 50 to 60 with COVID-19, enrolled during active disease. The V call is TRBV5-1, the J call TRBJ1-4, with D possibly being TRBD1 (5 bases). The CDR3 here is CASSLTGATNEKLFF. CDR3 DNA: TGCGCCAGCAGCTTGACAGGCGCAACTAATGAAAAACTGTTTTTT.